A single sample gave rise to the 10 T cell receptor beta chains below, sequenced in a study of control samples from healthy donors and cancer patients. The assay was immunoSEQ multiplex PCR, and TCRdb's table has in-frame clones only and misses some. The table lists more than 110,000 clones, roughly 92% of them singletons. Sample: blood. These receptors all come from a man aged 25 to 40 in good health.

The chain employs TRBV29-1 and TRBJ2-1; D possibly corresponds to TRBD1 (5 bases). V was cut by 8 bases and J by 4 bases, with 9 bases left in between. CDR1 is SQVTM, CDR2 ANQGSEA, per germline. The CDR3 has 11 residues. CDR3 nucleotide sequence: TGCAGCACCAGGGTGTACAATGAGCAGTTCTTC. Encoded protein: CSTRVYNEQFF.

The gene calls are TRBV7-2 and TRBJ2-3; weak D call: TRBD2 (6 bases). Trimming removed 3 bases at V and 12 bases at J, with 19 bases between. The germline gives CDR1 SGHTA, CDR2 FQGNSA. This CDR3 comprises 14 residues. This CDR3 is CASSLELSGPIQYF. The CDR3 DNA sequence: TGTGCCAGCAGCTTGGAGTTAAGCGGGCCCATTCAGTATTTT. Looking up the rest from reference TRBV7-2 and TRBJ2-3 gives the full variable domain: GAGVSQSPSNKVTEKGKDVELRCDPISGHTALYWYRQSLGQGLEFLIYFQGNSAPDKSGLPSDRFSAERTGGSVSTLTIQRTQQEDSAVYLCASSLELSGPIQYFGPGTRLTVL.

The gene calls are TRBV6-5 and TRBJ2-2; TRBD1 aligns across 9 bases. CDR3 length: 15 residues. The trim removed 4 bases at V and 5 bases at J, leaving 5 bases unmatched. Germline loops: CDR1 MNHEY, CDR2 SVGAGI. CDR3 amino acids: CASSFGQGRTGELFF. The CDR3 region has the DNA TGTGCCAGCAGTTTCGGACAGGGGAGGACCGGGGAGCTGTTTTTT.

The chain employs TRBV2 and TRBJ1-1; D unresolved. The CDR3 is 14 residues long. Germline CDR1 reads SNHLY; CDR2 reads FYNNEI. V was shortened by 2 bases and J by 2 bases, with 9 bases between the two germline ends. CDR3 protein: CASSERSANTEAFF. CDR3 DNA: TGTGCCAGCAGTGAACGGTCAGCTAACACTGAAGCTTTCTTT. The entire variable domain, with the rest obtained from reference TRBV2 and TRBJ1-1, is as follows: EPEVTQTPSHQVTQMGQEVILRCVPISNHLYFYWYRQILGQKVEFLVSFYNNEISEKSEIFDDQFSVERPDGSNFTLKIRSTKLEDSAMYFCASSERSANTEAFFGQGTRLTVV.

V is TRBV12-5 and J is TRBJ1-2, with unresolved D. V was pared by 1 base and J by 8 bases, with 8 bases between. The germline V gene encodes CDR1 LGHNT and CDR2 FRNRAP. CDR3 length equals 12 residues. For the CDR3, the DNA is TGTGCTAGTGGTTTGGGCAACAGAGGCTACACCTTC. This sequence encodes CASGLGNRGYTF.

For the CDR3, the DNA is TGTGCCAGCAGTTGGGACAGGGCGACGGAGACCCAGTACTTC. Translation: CASSWDRATETQYF. V and J are TRBV5-6 and TRBJ2-5; 9 bases fit TRBD1. V shed 5 bases, J shed 5 bases, and the junction held 7 bases outside the gene matches. The CDR3 spans 14 residues. The V gene's germline CDR1 is SGHDT and CDR2 YYEEEE. Combining the CDR3 with reference TRBV5-6 and TRBJ2-5 gives the whole variable domain DAGVTQSPTHLIKTRGQQVTLRCSPKSGHDTVSWYQQALGQGPQFIFQYYEEEERQRGNFPDRFSGHQFPNYSSELNVNALLLGDSALYLCASSWDRATETQYFGPGTRLLVL.

The rearrangement uses TRBV7-8 and TRBJ2-5; TRBD2 might be the D (6 bases). V gave up 3 bases and J gave up 2 bases, with 10 bases separating them. This CDR3 has 14 amino acids. Germline values: CDR1 SGHVS, CDR2 FQNEAQ. The CDR3: CASSLLGGQETQYF. The DNA for the CDR3 is TGTGCCAGCAGCTTGTTGGGGGGACAAGAGACCCAGTACTTC.

This chain connects TRBV10-2 to TRBJ2-1; no clear D. With 4 bases removed from V and 5 bases from J, the gap between germline ends came to 15 bases. The CDR3 sequence is 15 residues long. Germline V gene data show CDR1 as WSHSY and CDR2 as SAAADI. This CDR3 reads CASSVAPFGDNEQFF. The CDR3 DNA reads TGCGCCAGCAGTGTCGCTCCCTTTGGAGACAATGAGCAGTTCTTC.

The chain employs TRBV6-5 and TRBJ2-1, with 12 bases that match TRBD2. The J segment lost 7 bases and the V segment lost 5 bases, leaving 3 bases of the junction unmatched. Germline V CDR1 and CDR2: MNHEY, SVGAGI. There are 14 residues in the CDR3. The CDR3 is CASSRLAGANEQFF. DNA for the CDR3: TGTGCCAGCAGTCGACTAGCGGGAGCGAATGAGCAGTTCTTC.

The V call is TRBV30, the J call TRBJ2-7, with D perhaps matching TRBD2 (6 bases). The germline gives CDR1 GTSNPN, CDR2 SVGIG (reference sequence). V was trimmed by 3 bases and J by 8 bases, leaving 26 bases between them. The CDR3 is made up of 16 amino acids. CDR3 DNA: TGTGCCTGGAGCCATCGTCCGCCCGGGGGATTGGTCCAGCAGTACTTC. This encodes CAWSHRPPGGLVQQYF. The complete variable domain, with remaining parts taken from reference TRBV30 and TRBJ2-7, reads SQTIHQWPATLVQPVGSPLSLECTVEGTSNPNLYWYRQAAGRGLQLLFYSVGIGQISSEVPQNLSASRPQDRQFILSSKKLLLSDSGFYLCAWSHRPPGGLVQQYFGPGTRLTVT.